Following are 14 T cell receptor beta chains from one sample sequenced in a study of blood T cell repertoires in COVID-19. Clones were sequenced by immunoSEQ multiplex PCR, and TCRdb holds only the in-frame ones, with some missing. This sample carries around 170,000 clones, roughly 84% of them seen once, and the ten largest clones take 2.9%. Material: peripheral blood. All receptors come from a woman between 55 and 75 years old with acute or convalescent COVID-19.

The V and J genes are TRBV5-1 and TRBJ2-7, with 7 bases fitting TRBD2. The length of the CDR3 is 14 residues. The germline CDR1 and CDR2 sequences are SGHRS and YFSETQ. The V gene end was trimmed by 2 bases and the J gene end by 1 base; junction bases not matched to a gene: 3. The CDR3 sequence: CASSFGGKSYEQYF. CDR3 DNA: TGCGCCAGCAGCTTCGGGGGGAAGTCCTACGAGCAGTACTTC.

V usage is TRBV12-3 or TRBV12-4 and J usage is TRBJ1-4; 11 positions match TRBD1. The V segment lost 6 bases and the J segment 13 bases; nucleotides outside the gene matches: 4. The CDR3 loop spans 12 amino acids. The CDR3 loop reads CASSRDRGRLFF. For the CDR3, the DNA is TGTGCCAGCAGCCGGGACAGGGGGAGACTGTTTTTT.

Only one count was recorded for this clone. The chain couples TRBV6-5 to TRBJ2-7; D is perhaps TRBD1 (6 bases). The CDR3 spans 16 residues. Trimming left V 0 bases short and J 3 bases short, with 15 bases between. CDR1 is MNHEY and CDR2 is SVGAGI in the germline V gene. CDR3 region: CASSYSYAGAYYEQYF. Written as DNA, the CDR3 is TGTGCCAGCAGTTACTCCTACGCAGGGGCGTACTACGAGCAGTACTTC.

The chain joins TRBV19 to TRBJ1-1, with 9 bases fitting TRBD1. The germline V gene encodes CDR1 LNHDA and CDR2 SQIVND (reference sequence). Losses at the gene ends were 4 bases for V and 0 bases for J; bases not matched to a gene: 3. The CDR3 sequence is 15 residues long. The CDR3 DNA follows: TGTGCCAGTAGTAAGGGGACAGGGTTGAACACTGAAGCTTTCTTT. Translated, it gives CASSKGTGLNTEAFF. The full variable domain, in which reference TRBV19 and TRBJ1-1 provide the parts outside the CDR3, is DGGITQSPKYLFRKEGQNVTLSCEQNLNHDAMYWYRQDPGQGLRLIYYSQIVNDFQKGDIAEGYSVSREKKESFPLTVTSAQKNPTAFYLCASSKGTGLNTEAFFGQGTRLTVV.

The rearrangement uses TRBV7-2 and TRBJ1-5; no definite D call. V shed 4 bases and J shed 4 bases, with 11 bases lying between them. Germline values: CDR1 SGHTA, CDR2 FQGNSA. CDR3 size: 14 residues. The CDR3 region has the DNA TGTGCCAGCAGCTCAGGACGGGAAAATCAGCCCCAGCATTTT. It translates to CASSSGRENQPQHF.

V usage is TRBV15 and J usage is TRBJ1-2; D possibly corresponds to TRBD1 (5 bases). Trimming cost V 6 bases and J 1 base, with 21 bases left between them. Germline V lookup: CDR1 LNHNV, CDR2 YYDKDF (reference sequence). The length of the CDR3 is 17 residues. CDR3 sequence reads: CATRERSGGTFNYGYTF. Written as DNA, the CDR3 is TGTGCCACCAGAGAGAGATCAGGAGGGACGTTTAACTATGGCTACACCTTC.

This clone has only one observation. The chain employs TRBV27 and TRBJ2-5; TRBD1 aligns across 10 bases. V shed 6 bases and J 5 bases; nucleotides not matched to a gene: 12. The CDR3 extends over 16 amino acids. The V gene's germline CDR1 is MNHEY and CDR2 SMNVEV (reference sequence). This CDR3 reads CASRITDRGRGETQYF. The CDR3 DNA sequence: TGTGCCAGCAGGATCACTGACAGGGGGCGTGGGGAGACCCAGTACTTC.

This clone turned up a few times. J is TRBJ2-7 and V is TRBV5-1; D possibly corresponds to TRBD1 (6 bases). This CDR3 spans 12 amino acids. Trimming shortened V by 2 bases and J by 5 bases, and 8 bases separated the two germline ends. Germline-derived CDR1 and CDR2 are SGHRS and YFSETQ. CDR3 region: CASSLTGNEQYF. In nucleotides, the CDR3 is TGCGCCAGCAGCTTAACAGGGAACGAGCAGTACTTC. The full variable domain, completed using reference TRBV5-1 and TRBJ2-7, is KAGVTQTPRYLIKTRGQQVTLSCSPISGHRSVSWYQQTPGQGLQFLFEYFSETQRNKGNFPGRFSGRQFSNSRSEMNVSTLELGDSALYLCASSLTGNEQYFGPGTRLTVT.

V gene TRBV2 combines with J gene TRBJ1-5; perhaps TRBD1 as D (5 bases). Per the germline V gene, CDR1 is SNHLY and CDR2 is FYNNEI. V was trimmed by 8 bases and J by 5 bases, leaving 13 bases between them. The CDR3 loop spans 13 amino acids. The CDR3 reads CASGPDNYQPQHF. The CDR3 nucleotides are TGTGCCAGCGGTCCGGACAATTATCAGCCCCAGCATTTT.

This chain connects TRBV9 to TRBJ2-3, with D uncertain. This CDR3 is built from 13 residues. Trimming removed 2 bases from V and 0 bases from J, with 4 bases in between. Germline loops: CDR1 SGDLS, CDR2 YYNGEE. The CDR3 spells CASSVLSTDTQYF. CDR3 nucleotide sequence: TGTGCCAGCAGCGTGCTAAGCACAGATACGCAGTATTTT.

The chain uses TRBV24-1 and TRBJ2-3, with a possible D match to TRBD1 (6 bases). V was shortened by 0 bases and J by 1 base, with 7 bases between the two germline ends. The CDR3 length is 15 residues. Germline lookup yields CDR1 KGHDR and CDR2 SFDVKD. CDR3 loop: CATSDLGQRTDTQYF. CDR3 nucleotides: TGTGCCACCAGTGATTTGGGACAGCGCACAGATACGCAGTATTTT.

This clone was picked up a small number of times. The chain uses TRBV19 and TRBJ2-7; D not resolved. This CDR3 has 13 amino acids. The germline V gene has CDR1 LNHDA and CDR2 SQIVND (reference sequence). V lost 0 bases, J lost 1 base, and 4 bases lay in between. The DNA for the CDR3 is TGTGCCAGTAGTATAGATCATTCCTACGAGCAGTACTTC. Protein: CASSIDHSYEQYF.

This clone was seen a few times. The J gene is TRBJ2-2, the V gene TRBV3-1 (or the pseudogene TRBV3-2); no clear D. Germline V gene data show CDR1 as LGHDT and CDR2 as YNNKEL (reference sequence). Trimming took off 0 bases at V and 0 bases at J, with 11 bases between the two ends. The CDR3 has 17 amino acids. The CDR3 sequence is CASSQDWNGANTGELFF. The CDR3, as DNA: TGTGCCAGCAGCCAAGATTGGAACGGAGCGAACACCGGGGAGCTGTTTTTT.

The CDR3 spells CASSLVAATNEKLFF. The CDR3 nucleotides read TGTGCCAGCAGCCTGGTTGCGGCAACTAATGAAAAACTGTTTTTT. The rearrangement links TRBV11-2 to TRBJ1-4; no definite D call. CDR1 is SGHAT and CDR2 is FQNNGV in the germline V gene. With 5 bases removed from V and 0 bases from J, the gap between germline ends came to 10 bases. The CDR3 has 15 residues.